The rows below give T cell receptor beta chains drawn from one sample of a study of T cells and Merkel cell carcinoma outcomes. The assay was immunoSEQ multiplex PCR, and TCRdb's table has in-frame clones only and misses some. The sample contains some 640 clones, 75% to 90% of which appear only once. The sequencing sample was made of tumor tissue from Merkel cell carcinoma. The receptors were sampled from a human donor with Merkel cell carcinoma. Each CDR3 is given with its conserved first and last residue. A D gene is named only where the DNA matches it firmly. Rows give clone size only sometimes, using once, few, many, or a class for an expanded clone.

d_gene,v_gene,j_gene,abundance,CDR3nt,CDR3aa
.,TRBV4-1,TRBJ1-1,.,TGCGCCAGCAGCCAAGGAGGGATTACTGAAGCTTTCTTT,CASSQGGITEAFF
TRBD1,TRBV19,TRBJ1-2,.,TGTGCCAGTAGTATTCCGGGACAGGGAAATGGCTACACCTTC,CASSIPGQGNGYTF
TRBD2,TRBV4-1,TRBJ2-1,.,TGCGCCAGCAGCCCGACCGGGACTAGCGGGAGGGCGAGGAATGAGCAGTTCTTC,CASSPTGTSGRARNEQFF
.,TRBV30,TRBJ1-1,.,TGTGCCTGGTCCCGGACGGTGAACACTGAAGCTTTCTTT,CAWSRTVNTEAFF
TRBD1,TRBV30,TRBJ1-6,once,TGTGCCTGGAGTAAGGCGGACAGGCGGAATTCACCCCTCCACTTT,CAWSKADRRNSPLHF
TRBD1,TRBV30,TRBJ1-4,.,TGTGCCTGGAGCTGGGACAGGGTGGGTGAAAAACTGTTTTTT,CAWSWDRVGEKLFF
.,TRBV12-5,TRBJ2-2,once,TGTGCTAGTGGCACAGGGTCGAACACCGGGGAGCTGTTTTTT,CASGTGSNTGELFF
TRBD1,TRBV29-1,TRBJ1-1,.,TGCAGCGTAACCGGGACAGGGGGCTGGATCACTGAAGCTTTCTTT,CSVTGTGGWITEAFF
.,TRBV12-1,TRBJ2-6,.,TGTGCCAGCAGCTTTGGCCAGCGGGAGGGAATAGAGCCTGCTGGGGCTAACGTCCTGACTTTC,CASSFGQREGIEPAGANVLTF
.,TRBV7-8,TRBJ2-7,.,TGTGCTAGTAGCTTAGCAATCTACGAGCAGTACTTC,CASSLAIYEQYF
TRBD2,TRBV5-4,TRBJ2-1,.,TGTGCCAGCAGGCTAGCGGGGGCCGTATACAATGAGCAGTTCTTC,CASRLAGAVYNEQFF
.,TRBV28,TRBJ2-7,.,TGTGCCAGCAGTGTACGAACAGGAGACTACGAGCAGTACTTC,CASSVRTGDYEQYF
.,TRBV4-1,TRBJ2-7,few,TGCGCCAGCAGCCAACGGGCAGCTAACACCTACGAGCAGTACTTC,CASSQRAANTYEQYF
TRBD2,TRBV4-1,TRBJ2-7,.,TGCGCCAGCAGCCGAGTACTAGCGGGAGGGACCTACGAGCAGTACTTC,CASSRVLAGGTYEQYF
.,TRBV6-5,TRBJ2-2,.,TGTGCCAGCAGTTACTCAGGGACTCTTACCGGGGAGCTGTTTTTT,CASSYSGTLTGELFF
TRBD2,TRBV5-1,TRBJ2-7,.,TGCGCCAGCAGCTTGGAAGCGGGAGGTACCTACGAGCAGTACTTC,CASSLEAGGTYEQYF
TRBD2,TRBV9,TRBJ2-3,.,TGTGCCAGCAGCTCTCGCAAAGGGGGGACTAGCGGGAGCGATACGCAGTATTTT,CASSSRKGGTSGSDTQYF
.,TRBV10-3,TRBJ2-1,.,TGTGCCATCACCCTCGGGCCGTACAATGAGCAGTTCTTC,CAITLGPYNEQFF
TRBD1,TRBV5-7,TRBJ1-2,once,TGTGCCAGCAGAGGAACCGCAGGGGGGGCTGGCTACACCTTC,CASRGTAGGAGYTF
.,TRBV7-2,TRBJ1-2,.,TGTGCCAGCAGCTTTCCCGCCCTATATGGCTACACCTTC,CASSFPALYGYTF
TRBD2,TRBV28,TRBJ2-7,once,TGTGCCAGCAGGAGAGGACTAGCGGGCGCCTACGAGCAGTACTTC,CASRRGLAGAYEQYF
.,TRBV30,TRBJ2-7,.,TGTGCCTGGAGTCCGGACTCCTACGAGCAGTACTTC,CAWSPDSYEQYF
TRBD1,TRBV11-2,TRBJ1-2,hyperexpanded,TGTGCCAGCAGTGGAGGACAGGGCGGCTACACCTTC,CASSGGQGGYTF
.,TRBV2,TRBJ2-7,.,TGTGCCAGCACCAGGGCCTCCTACGAGCAGTACTTC,CASTRASYEQYF
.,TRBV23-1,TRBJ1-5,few,TGCGCCAGCAGTCAATCTGGAAGGGGGACCTCGGGCAATCAGCCCCAGCATTTT,CASSQSGRGTSGNQPQHF
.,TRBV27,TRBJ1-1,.,TGTGCCAGCAGTTTATCGAGGCACCTGAACACTGAAGCTTTCTTT,CASSLSRHLNTEAFF
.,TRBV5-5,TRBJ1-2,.,TGTGCCAGCAGCTTGGTGCCGGGAAACTATGGCTACACCTTC,CASSLVPGNYGYTF
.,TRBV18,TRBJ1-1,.,TGTGCCAGCTCAGCACACGGGGAGGGGAACACTGAAGCTTTCTTT,CASSAHGEGNTEAFF
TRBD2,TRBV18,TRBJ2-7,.,TGTGCCAGCTCCCCACTGGGTAGCGGGGCAAGCTCCTACGAGCAGTACTTC,CASSPLGSGASSYEQYF
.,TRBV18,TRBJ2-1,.,TGTGCCAGCTCAGGGGGGCCTAGTGGCTACAATGAGCAGTTCTTC,CASSGGPSGYNEQFF
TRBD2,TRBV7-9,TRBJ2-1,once,TGTGTCAGCAGCCCCACTAGCGGGAGCATCTATGAGCAGTTCTTC,CVSSPTSGSIYEQFF
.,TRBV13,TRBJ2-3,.,TGTGCCAGCAGCTCCCGGGGAACGAGCACAGATACGCAGTATTTT,CASSSRGTSTDTQYF
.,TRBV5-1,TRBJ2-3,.,TGCGCCAGCAGCTTAAGCCCCTCAGATACGCAGTATTTT,CASSLSPSDTQYF
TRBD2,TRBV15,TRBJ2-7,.,TGTGCCACCAGCATCGGACTAGCAGGAGGCTACGAGCAGTACTTC,CATSIGLAGGYEQYF
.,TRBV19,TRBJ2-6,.,TGTGCCAGTAGTATGTATAGTTTAGGGGACATCAACTCTGGGGCCAACGTCCTGACTTTC,CASSMYSLGDINSGANVLTF
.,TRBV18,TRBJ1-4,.,TGTGCCAGCTCACCCAGGGGTGATGGTGAAAAACTGTTTTTT,CASSPRGDGEKLFF
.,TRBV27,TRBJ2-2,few,TGTGCCAGCAGAGAGAACACCGGGGAGCTGTTTTTT,CASRENTGELFF
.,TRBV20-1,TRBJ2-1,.,TGCAGTGCTAGAGATCGAGCTGAGCAGTTCTTC,CSARDRAEQFF
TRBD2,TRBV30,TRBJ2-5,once,TGTGCCTGGAGGGGGATTGGGGGAGGGAGAGAGACCCAGTACTTC,CAWRGIGGGRETQYF
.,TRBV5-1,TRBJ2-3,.,TGCGCCAGCGGACTACTAGAGGCCACAGATACGCAGTATTTT,CASGLLEATDTQYF
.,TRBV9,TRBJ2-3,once,TGTGCCAGCAGCCCTCGAGGGGGTGGGGCAGATACGCAGTATTTT,CASSPRGGGADTQYF
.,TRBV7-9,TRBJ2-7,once,TGTGCCAGCAGCACAGAGGGACTTTCCCGCGAGCAGTACTTC,CASSTEGLSREQYF
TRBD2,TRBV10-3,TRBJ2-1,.,TGTGCCATCAGGGGCCGGGAGGAGGTGTTCTACAATGAGCAGTTCTTC,CAIRGREEVFYNEQFF
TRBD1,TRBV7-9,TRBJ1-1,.,TGTGCCAGCAGCCCCCCGGGACAGGACAACACTGAAGCTTTCTTT,CASSPPGQDNTEAFF
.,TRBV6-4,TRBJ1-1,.,TGTGCCAGCAGCGCCGGGCCCTTGAACACTGAAGCTTTCTTT,CASSAGPLNTEAFF
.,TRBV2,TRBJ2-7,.,TGTGCCAGCAGTAACCAAGGGCCGACTAGTCACGAGCAGTACTTC,CASSNQGPTSHEQYF
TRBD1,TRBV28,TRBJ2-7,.,TGTGCCAGCAGTTTCGAGCGACAGGGCCCCTACGAGCAGTACTTC,CASSFERQGPYEQYF
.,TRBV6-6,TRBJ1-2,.,TGTGCCAGCAGTCCGCAGGCGAATGGCTACACCTTC,CASSPQANGYTF
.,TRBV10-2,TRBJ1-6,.,TGCGCCAGCAGTGCCCGGGACGCTGGGATTAATTCACCCCTCCACTTT,CASSARDAGINSPLHF
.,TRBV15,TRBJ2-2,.,TGTGCCACCAGCAGAATAGGGGCGCCTGGGGAGCTGTTTTTT,CATSRIGAPGELFF
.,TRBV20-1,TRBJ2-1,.,TGCAGTGCTAGCAGTAACAATGAGCAGTTCTTC,CSASSNNEQFF
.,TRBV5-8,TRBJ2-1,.,TGTGCCAGCAGCTTACATGAGCAGTTCTTC,CASSLHEQFF